The sequence of this T cell receptor (beta chain) was determined in a study of T cell responses to AZD1222 COVID-19 vaccine (dated by TCRdb to the early 2020s). With regard to the full study: AZD1222 recipients with second doses at about 4 weeks or about 12 weeks were pooled, because spike-specific TCR depth and breadth did not differ between schedules. A total of approximately 230 trial participants underwent TCR sequencing, of whom 200 to 220 received two doses of AZD1222 and 26 received two doses of the MenACWY control vaccine. Enrollment into the trials was organized by age into subgroups of 18-55, 56-69 and 70-plus years, and those subgroups contained approximately 160, 26 and 62 TCR-sequenced participants, respectively.

V ends up 1 base short and J 5 bases short, with an unmatched junction base count of 13. From the germline V gene (reference sequence), CDR1 is GTSNPN and CDR2 is SVGIG. The CDR3 has 16 amino acids, counting the end cysteine and phenylalanine. Only CDR3 DNA remains: 48 bases, in frame from the first base. The full study reports these points: Nearly half of unique spike-specific TCRs reportedly recognized epitopes outside regions mutated in the B.1.351 and B.1.1.7 variants. No day 14 peak-response samples were available, so repertoires were characterized only after the peak T cell response. A significant rise in spike-specific TCR breadth and depth was observed after two AZD1222 doses relative to day 0 and relative to MenACWY recipients. Participants were mostly white British and included more females than males, and it was suggested by the authors that clonal diversity may have been underestimated. The vaccine-associated CD4 TCRs covered the entire spike protein, and the dominant responses fell in regions 160-218 and 743-854. Conclusions about previously exposed vaccinees are limited, since just a handful of AZD1222 recipients were seropositive for SARS-CoV-2 at baseline. In the small 56-69-year group, the increase in depth fell short of significance, most likely because of low power.

On this clone: Its antigen is still unknown. No clone much larger than this one lies a single base away; base qualities are absent.

The CDR3 regions of human TCRbeta chains were analyzed by immunosequencing. In the paper's pipeline: Repertoire TCRs were matched against a reference library of SARS-CoV-2-specific TCRs generated with the MIRA antigen-specificity platform. Breadth meant the fraction of unique TCRs that were SARS-CoV-2-associated, whereas depth meant the fraction of total T cells that were SARS-CoV-2-associated. Each spike-specific TCR was assigned to its reactive spike region and to a CD4 or CD8 class using the MIRA data. Log10-transformed breadth and depth values were compared by one-way ANOVA with Sidak's multiple comparisons tests. The table was pulled from immuneACCESS by TCRdb, which kept in-frame rearrangements only. Such tables lose some clones; where checked, under half of the loss comes from unresolved V genes, and the rest has no known cause. V and J calls and clone size are copied from that table; D and trimming were computed from the DNA. The sample profile shows about 170,000 clones; roughly nine tenths of them were found once. 1.5% to 2% of the sample goes to the ten largest clones.

This specimen's time point label, per the study, means: baseline before first vaccination. Vaccinee samples were obtained from the UK trials COV001 and COV002, which included a single-blind randomized controlled phase 2/3 trial of AZD1222 (ChAdOx1 nCoV-19) in healthy adults. Trial participant PBMC samples were collected at day 0 and day 28 after the second dose for TCRbeta chain sequencing. The sequence derives from an adult in good health. This sample comprised peripheral blood, obtained on day 0 of AZD1222 vaccination. The receptor chain draws on TRBV30 and TRBJ1-1, with 7 junctional bases fitting TRBD1. The CDR3 here reads CAWSALKTGLGTEAFF. Read as DNA, the sequence is TGTGCCTGGAGTGCGCTTAAGACAGGGCTGGGAACTGAAGCTTTCTTT.